This T cell receptor (beta chain) originates from a study of cytomegalovirus exposure and HLA in healthy donors. Study-wide findings and caveats: Most TCR sequences showed up rarely, but some public TCRs showed up in many donors. Later analysis associated a missense DCLRE1C variant with TCR beta V- and J-gene trimming. It is likely that the observed cluster of highly shared sequence variants was a sequencing artifact. Cytomegalovirus-associated TCR beta chains were listed, numbering 150 to 200.

The count of this clone is one. Antigen unknown. This PCR relied on a set of 60 Vbeta primers and 13 Jbeta primers. Assay used: immunoSEQ multiplex PCR; TCRdb lists only in-frame clones, some missing. The sample holds roughly 250,000 clones, 75% to 90% seen once. Germline CDR1 and CDR2: SGHNT and YYREEE (reference sequence). The CDR3 has 12 residues. V lost 3 bases, J lost 11 bases, and 14 bases lay in between. Sequencing was done on a sample of PBMCs. This clonotype was obtained from a girl aged 2 to 10 in good health and CMV-seronegative. This chain joins TRBV5-4 and TRBJ2-5, with D unclear. In DNA, the CDR3 is TGTGCCAGCAGCTCCGGGTTGGTGAAGCAGTACTTC. Its translation: CASSSGLVKQYF.